This TCR beta chain was recovered during a study of T cells in Graves' hyperthyroidism and ophthalmopathy. Looked up from germline, CDR1 is MNHNS and CDR2 is SASEGT. The CDR3 contains 13 residues. The germline V and J ends were trimmed by 6 bases and 7 bases, with 13 bases remaining between them. Diagnoses rested on clinical symptoms, serum thyroxine and TRAb, thyroid ultrasound and orbital computed tomography. Template material for amplifying TCR beta CDR3 regions consisted of RNA transcripts. With the HTBI primer set, the TCR CDR3 went through a first round of RT-PCR. TCRdb re-called the multiplex PCR reads through MiXCR, storing one row per CDR3 protein. The sample includes a few hundred thousand distinct CDR3 sequences, about 16% of them seen just once.

The source material was blood. This chain links TRBV6-1 with TRBJ2-4; a possible D gene is TRBD1 (6 bases). This TCR was recovered from a young woman with Graves' ophthalmopathy. CDR3 nucleotide sequence: TGTGCCAGCAGGAAGGACAGAAGGAACATTCAGTACTTC. It is translated as CASRKDRRNIQYF.